This T cell receptor beta chain was documented in a study of T cells in Graves' hyperthyroidism and ophthalmopathy. TCR beta CDR3 sequences were amplified from RNA transcripts. An initial round of RT-PCR targeting the TCR CDR3 relied on the HTBI primer set. TCRdb fed the multiplex PCR reads into MiXCR, producing one record per CDR3 protein. The sample consists of about 200,000 distinct CDR3 sequences, approximately 20% of them appearing once. This clonotype was seen ten or more times. Source material: blood. This receptor was identified in a man between 35 and 55 years old with Graves' hyperthyroidism.

The CDR3 coding sequence is TGTGCCAGCAGTTTAGGGGGGCCCTCGACCCAGTACTTC. Protein product: CASSLGGPSTQYF. The chain joins TRBV28 to TRBJ2-5; D possibly matches TRBD1 or TRBD2 (6 bases each). Trimming removed 2 bases from V and 7 bases from J, with 11 bases in between. Germline V CDR1 and CDR2: MDHEN, SYDVKM. This CDR3 contains 13 residues.